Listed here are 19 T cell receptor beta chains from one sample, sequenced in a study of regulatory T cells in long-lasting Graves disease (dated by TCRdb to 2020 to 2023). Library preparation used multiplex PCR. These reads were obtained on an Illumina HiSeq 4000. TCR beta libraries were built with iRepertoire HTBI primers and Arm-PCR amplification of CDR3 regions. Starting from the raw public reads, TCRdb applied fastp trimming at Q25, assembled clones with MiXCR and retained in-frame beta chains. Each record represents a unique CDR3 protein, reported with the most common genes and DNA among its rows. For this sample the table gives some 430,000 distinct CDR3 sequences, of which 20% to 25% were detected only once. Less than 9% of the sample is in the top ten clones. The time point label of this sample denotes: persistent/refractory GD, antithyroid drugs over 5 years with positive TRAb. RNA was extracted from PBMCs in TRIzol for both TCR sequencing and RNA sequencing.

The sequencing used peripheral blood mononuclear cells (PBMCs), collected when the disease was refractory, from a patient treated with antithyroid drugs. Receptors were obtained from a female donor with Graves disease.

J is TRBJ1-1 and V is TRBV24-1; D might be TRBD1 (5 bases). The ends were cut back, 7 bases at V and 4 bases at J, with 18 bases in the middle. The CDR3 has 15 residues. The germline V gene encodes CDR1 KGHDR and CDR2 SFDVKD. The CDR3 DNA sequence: TGTGCCACCAGCGACGGAGCACGGGGGATCACTGAAGCTTTCTTT. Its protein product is CATSDGARGITEAFF.

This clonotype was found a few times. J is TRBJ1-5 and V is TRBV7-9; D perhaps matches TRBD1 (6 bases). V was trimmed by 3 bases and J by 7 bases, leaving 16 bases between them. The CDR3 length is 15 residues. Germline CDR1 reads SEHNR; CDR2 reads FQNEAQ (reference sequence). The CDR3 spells CASSLGGGLGQPQHF. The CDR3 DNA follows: TGTGCCAGCAGCTTGGGGGGGGGCTTGGGGCAGCCCCAGCATTTT.

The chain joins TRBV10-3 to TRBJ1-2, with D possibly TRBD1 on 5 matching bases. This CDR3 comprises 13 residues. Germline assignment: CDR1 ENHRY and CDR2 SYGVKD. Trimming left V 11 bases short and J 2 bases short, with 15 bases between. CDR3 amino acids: CAVPGGENYGYTF. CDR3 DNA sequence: TGTGCCGTCCCGGGGGGGGAGAACTATGGCTACACCTTC.

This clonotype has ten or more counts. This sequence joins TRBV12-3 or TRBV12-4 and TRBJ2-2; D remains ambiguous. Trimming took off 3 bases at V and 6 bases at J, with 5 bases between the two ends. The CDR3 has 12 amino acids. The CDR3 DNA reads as TGTGCCAGCAGTTTCCTAGCCGGGGAGCTGTTTTTT. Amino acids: CASSFLAGELFF.

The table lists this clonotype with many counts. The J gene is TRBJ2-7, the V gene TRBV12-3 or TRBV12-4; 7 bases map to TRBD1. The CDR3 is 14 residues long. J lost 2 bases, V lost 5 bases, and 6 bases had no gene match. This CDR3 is CASSIFGQAYEQYF. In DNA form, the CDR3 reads TGTGCCAGCAGTATATTCGGACAGGCCTACGAGCAGTACTTC.

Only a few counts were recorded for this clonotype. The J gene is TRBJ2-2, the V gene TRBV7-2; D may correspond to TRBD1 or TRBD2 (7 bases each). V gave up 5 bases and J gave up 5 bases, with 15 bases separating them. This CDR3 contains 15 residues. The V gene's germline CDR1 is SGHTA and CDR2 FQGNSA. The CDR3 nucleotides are TGTGCCAGCAGCCGACAGGGTAGCGGGACCGGGGAGCTGTTTTTT. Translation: CASSRQGSGTGELFF.

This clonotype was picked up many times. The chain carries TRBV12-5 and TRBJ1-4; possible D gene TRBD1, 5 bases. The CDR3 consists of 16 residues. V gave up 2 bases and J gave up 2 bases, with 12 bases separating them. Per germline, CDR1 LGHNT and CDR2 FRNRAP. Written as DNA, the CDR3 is TGTGCTAGTGGTTTGACCCAGGGAGGGACTAATGAAAAACTGTTTTTT. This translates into CASGLTQGGTNEKLFF.

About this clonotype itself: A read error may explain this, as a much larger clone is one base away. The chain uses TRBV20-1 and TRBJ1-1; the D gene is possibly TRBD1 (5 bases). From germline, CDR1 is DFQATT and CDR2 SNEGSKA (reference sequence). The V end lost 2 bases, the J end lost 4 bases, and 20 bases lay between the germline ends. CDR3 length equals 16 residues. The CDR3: CSARRGGGTRLTEAFF. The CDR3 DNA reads TGCAGTGCTAGACGTGGGGGGGGGACTCGTCTCACTGAAGCTTTCTTT.

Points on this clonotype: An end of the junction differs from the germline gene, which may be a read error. The CDR3 sequence: CASSQWGAGANVLTF. The CDR3 DNA is TGCGCCAGCAGCCAATGGGGGGCCGGGGCCAACGTCCTGACTTTC. The chain recombines TRBV13 with TRBJ2-6; perhaps D is TRBD1 or TRBD2 (6 bases each). This CDR3 comprises 15 residues. CDR1 and CDR2 (germline): PRHDT, FYEKMQ (reference sequence).

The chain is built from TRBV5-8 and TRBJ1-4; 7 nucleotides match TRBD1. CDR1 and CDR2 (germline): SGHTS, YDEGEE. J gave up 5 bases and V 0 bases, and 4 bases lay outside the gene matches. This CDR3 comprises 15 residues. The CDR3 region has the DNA TGTGCCAGCAGCTTGGGGCAGGGGGAGAATGAAAAACTGTTTTTT. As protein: CASSLGQGENEKLFF.

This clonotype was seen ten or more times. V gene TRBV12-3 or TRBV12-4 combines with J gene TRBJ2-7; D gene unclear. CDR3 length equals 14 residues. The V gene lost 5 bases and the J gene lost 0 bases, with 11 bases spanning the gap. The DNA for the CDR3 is TGTGCCAGCAGTAAGTGGCCTGTCTCCTACGAGCAGTACTTC. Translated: CASSKWPVSYEQYF.

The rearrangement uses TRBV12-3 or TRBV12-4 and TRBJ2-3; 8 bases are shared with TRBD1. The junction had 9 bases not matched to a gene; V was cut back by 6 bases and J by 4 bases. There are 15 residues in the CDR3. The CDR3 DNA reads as TGTGCCAGCAGCCCGACAGGGGACAAGGCAGATACGCAGTATTTT. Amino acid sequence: CASSPTGDKADTQYF.

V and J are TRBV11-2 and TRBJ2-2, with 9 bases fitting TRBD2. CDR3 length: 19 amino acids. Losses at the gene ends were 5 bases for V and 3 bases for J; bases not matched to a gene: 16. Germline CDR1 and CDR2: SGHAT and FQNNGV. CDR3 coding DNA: TGTGCCAGCAGCCGAATCCCCGGCTGGACTAGCGCCTACACCGGGGAGCTGTTTTTT. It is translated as CASSRIPGWTSAYTGELFF.

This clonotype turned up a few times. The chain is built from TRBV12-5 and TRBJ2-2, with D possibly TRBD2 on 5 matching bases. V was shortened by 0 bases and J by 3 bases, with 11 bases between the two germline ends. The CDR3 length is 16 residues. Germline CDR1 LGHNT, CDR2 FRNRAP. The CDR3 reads CASGLVVGRDTGELFF. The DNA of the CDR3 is TGTGCTAGTGGTTTGGTAGTGGGGAGAGACACCGGGGAGCTGTTTTTT.

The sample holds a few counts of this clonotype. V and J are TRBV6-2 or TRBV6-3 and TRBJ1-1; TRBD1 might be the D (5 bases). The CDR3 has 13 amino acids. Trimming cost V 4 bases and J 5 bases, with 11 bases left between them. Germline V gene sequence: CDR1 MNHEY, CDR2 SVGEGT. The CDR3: CASSSFWGTEAFF. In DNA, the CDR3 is TGTGCCAGCAGTTCGTTCTGGGGGACTGAAGCTTTCTTT.

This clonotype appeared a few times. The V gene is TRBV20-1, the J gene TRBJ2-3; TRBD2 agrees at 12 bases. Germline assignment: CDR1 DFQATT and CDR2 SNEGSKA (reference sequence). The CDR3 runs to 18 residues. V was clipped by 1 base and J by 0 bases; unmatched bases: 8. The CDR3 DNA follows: TGCAGTGCTAGAGCCCAACTAGCGGGGGGTTCCAGCACAGATACGCAGTATTTT. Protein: CSARAQLAGGSSTDTQYF.

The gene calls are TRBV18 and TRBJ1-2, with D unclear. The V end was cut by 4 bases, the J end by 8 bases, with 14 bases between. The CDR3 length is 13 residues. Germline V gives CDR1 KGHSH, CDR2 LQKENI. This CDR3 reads CASSRAEEDGYTF. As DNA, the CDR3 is TGTGCCAGCTCACGAGCAGAGGAGGACGGCTACACCTTC.

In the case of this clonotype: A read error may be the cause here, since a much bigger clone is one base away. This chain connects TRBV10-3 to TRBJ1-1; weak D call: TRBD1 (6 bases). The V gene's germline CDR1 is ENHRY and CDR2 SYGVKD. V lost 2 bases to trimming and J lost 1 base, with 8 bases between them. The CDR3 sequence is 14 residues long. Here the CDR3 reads CAISEPGENTEAFF. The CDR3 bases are TGTGCCATCAGTGAGCCAGGGGAGAACACTGAAGCTTTCTTT.

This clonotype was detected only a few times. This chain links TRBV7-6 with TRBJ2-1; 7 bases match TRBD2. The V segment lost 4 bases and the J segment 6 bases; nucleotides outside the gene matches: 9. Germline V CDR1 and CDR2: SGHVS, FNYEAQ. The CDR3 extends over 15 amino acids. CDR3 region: CASSSSGTAGNEQFF. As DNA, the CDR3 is TGTGCCAGCAGCTCCAGCGGGACCGCTGGCAATGAGCAGTTCTTC.